Reported below is one T cell receptor (beta chain). This clonotype came up a few times. This clone's antigen is unknown. Base qualities are missing; no much larger clone stands one base away. As encoded in the germline V gene, CDR1 is SGHRS while CDR2 is YFSETQ. Trimming removed 0 bases from V and 1 base from J, leaving 13 bases between the germline ends. From the cysteine through the phenylalanine, the CDR3 covers 17 amino acids. This entry keeps only the CDR3 DNA: 51 bases, framed from base 1. The library was built by means of 5' RACE. Reads for this sample came from an Illumina HiSeq 2500. A second PCR of roughly 7 to 11 cycles was performed with a sample-barcoded 5' primer and a J-beta primer mix. A template-switch 5' adaptor carrying 12 random nucleotides introduced a unique molecular identifier onto each TCR beta cDNA molecule. Each sample yielded at least 3 million CDR3-containing paired-end reads. All of the RNA was converted into first-strand cDNA using the Mint cDNA synthesis kit, with a TRBC-specific oligonucleotide serving as the primer. Following uracil-DNA glycosylase treatment, all cDNA underwent a first 18-cycle PCR with the universal primers M1SS and BC2_uni_R. In the paper's pipeline: For normalization, 1 million high-quality reads were randomly selected from each sample, with every read carrying a distinct molecular identifier. Reads with shared molecular identifiers were discarded instead of being binned into consensus sequences. MiTCR, set to a Q25 quality threshold and the strictest error-elimination algorithm, was used for CDR3 identification, clonotype clustering and error correction. A nonparametric unseen species model with Euler transformation was used to estimate lower-bound total TCR beta diversity. TCRdb itself trimmed the public reads at Q25 with fastp, ran MiXCR and retained productive beta chains. Rows matching on CDR3 protein sequence are summarized as one entry with the most common DNA and genes. TCRdb's processing, not the study's, gives the V and J calls here. This sample holds about 640,000 distinct CDR3 sequences; 25% to 30% were observed only once. The top ten hold less than 20% of the sample.

This record belongs to a study of blood T cells in healthy people across ages (dated by TCRdb to the mid-2010s). Study-level background: In model experiments, roughly one uniquely barcoded TCR beta cDNA molecule per two T cells was captured by template switching. The donors were split into four age groups: young (average about 15 years), middle-aged (around 40), aged (more than 55) and long-lived (roughly 77). Age-related changes in TCR beta repertoire diversity were measured in the study by deep sequencing normalized with unique cDNA molecular identifiers. To avoid experimental bias, donors of different ages were distributed randomly across sequencing lanes. The study analyzed two additional independent replicas of 1 million unique cDNA reads from the same blood draw for two donors, one aged 18 to 29 and one aged 80 or older. What the research found in general, with its limitations: Total diversity estimates from one million sequenced T cells were considered lower bounds and underestimates. Since profiling was done on bulk unsorted PBMCs, naive and antigen-experienced compartments could not be conclusively compared. Observed TCR beta diversity per million T cells fell roughly linearly with age, and a significant reduction was already apparent by age roughly 40. There was a strong correlation between observed TCR beta diversity and the percentage of naive T cells measured by flow cytometry. Because donor CMV infection status was unknown, age-related changes in expanded clonotypes were potentially confounded. Compared with the aged group, the long-lived group had more naive CD4+ T cells, fewer expanded clones and increased TCR diversity, a pattern suggesting age selection.

Donors were a few dozen systemically healthy Caucasian individuals from Russia aged roughly 6 to 100 years. About 10 milliliters of peripheral blood were drawn from each donor into EDTA-treated Vacutainer tubes. Ficoll-Paque density-gradient centrifugation was used to isolate PBMCs, with at least 6.5 million per sample. Total RNA was extracted from PBMCs with Trizol reagent, with at least 6 micrograms obtained per sample. Naive CD45RAhigh/CD27high T cell percentages were measured by flow cytometry on a PBMC aliquot from every donor. The material sequenced was blood. The chain joins TRBV5-1 to TRBJ2-2, with a weak D call of TRBD1 (6 bases match). This sequence originates from an elderly woman in good health. The CDR3 region has the sequence CASSLATGQMNTGELFF. The bases are TGCGCCAGCAGCTTGGCCACAGGGCAGATGAACACCGGGGAGCTGTTTTTT.